This T cell receptor (beta chain) emerged from a study of neurological immune-mediated disorders. Unsorted libraries were prepared from 2 million PBMCs that had been stored at -80 C. Germline loops: CDR1 KGHSH, CDR2 LQKENI. Trimming removed 4 bases from V and 2 bases from J, with 14 bases in between. The CDR3 length is 15 residues. Sequencing runs each yielded over 180 million TCR-beta sequences from 15-18 subjects. TCRdb redid the calling of the 5' RACE reads with MiXCR, one entry per CDR3 protein. The table includes under 85,000 distinct CDR3 sequences, 12% to 15% detected once. The TCR originated in a woman aged 50 to 60 in good health. Sequenced sample: PBMCs. The J gene is TRBJ1-2, the V gene TRBV18; possibly TRBD1 for D (5 bases). The CDR3 reads CASSLALQENYGYTF. Written as DNA, the CDR3 is TGTGCCAGCTCACTCGCTCTACAGGAAAACTATGGCTACACCTTC. Drawing the rest from reference TRBV18 and TRBJ1-2, the complete variable domain is NAGVMQNPRHLVRRRGQEARLRCSPMKGHSHVYWYRQLPEEGLKFMVYLQKENIIDESGMPKERFSAEFPKEGPSILRIQQVVRGDSAAYFCASSLALQENYGYTFGSGTRLTVV.